A selection of T cell receptor beta chains follows, all from one sample in a study of T cell responses to AZD1222 COVID-19 vaccine. Produced via immunoSEQ multiplex PCR; TCRdb's table is partial and in-frame only. The sample includes some 100,000 clones, around 90% of them seen just once. The source was peripheral blood, collected on day 0 of MenACWY control vaccination. The source is an adult in good health. CDR3s leave out the opening cysteine and the closing phenylalanine or tryptophan. The D gene is left open where the match is weak.

TRBD1,TRBJ2-7,TRBV4-2,ASSETRTGKYEQY
.,TRBJ1-4,TRBV4-2,ASSLVFGATNEKLF
.,TRBJ1-1,TRBV27,ASSPWAGNTEAF
.,TRBJ1-1,TRBV7-8,ASRWGAQMNTEAF
TRBD2,TRBJ2-1,TRBV9,ASSVFGLAGGVSYNEQF
TRBD1,TRBJ2-7,TRBV7-9,ASSRWTGGDYEQY
.,TRBJ1-2,TRBV7-8,ASSRSGLPYGYT
.,TRBJ1-5,TRBV6-4,ARIGVQPQH
.,TRBJ1-2,TRBV29-1,SVNIHGGYT
.,TRBJ1-5,TRBV6-2/TRBV6-3,ASSPNQGNQPQH
TRBD1,TRBJ1-2,TRBV2,ASSNRGRRGVLT
.,TRBJ2-1,TRBV5-5,ASIEEQDYNEQF
TRBD1,TRBJ1-6,TRBV28,ASSSSGTGRNSPLH
TRBD1,TRBJ2-2,TRBV7-7,ASSPGTGNTGELF
TRBD2,TRBJ2-1,TRBV7-2,ASSRLGAGGRYEQF
.,TRBJ2-7,TRBV28,ASSAVLYEQY
.,TRBJ1-2,TRBV28,ASSLPGTQGNYGYT
TRBD2,TRBJ2-1,TRBV12-3/TRBV12-4,ASSQGDYRF
TRBD2,TRBJ2-5,TRBV19,ASSMVAGRQETQY
TRBD1,TRBJ1-2,TRBV6-6,ASSYLAGGQGGYT
TRBD1,TRBJ1-2,TRBV6-5,ATRTGGYGYT
.,TRBJ2-5,TRBV6-5,ASRTSRRAGQTQY
TRBD1,TRBJ1-2,TRBV7-9,ASSSDRGPLYGYT
.,TRBJ1-2,TRBV4-1,ASRPLIVGVNYGYT
.,TRBJ1-2,TRBV11-1,ASSSLTGGYGYT
.,TRBJ1-5,TRBV6-5,ASSPVGYPQPQH
.,TRBJ1-1,TRBV28,ASSFKRAEAF
TRBD1,TRBJ2-5,TRBV27,ASSFGPAWTGETQY
.,TRBJ1-2,TRBV18,ASSPGEGYT
.,TRBJ1-1,TRBV3-1/TRBV3-2,ASSQGPNTEAF
TRBD1,TRBJ1-1,TRBV15,ATSGSWTGTNTEAF
.,TRBJ2-7,TRBV5-5,ASSLQINSYEQY
.,TRBJ1-3,TRBV19,ASSKTAVSGNTIY
.,TRBJ1-1,TRBV6-2/TRBV6-3,ASSTEGGGRAF
.,TRBJ2-7,TRBV28,ASSTGLRALPYEQY
.,TRBJ2-7,TRBV27,ASRPGTAPYEQY
TRBD2,TRBJ2-7,TRBV7-8,ASSKTSGTYEQY
.,TRBJ1-5,TRBV2,ASSAQTGNQPQH
.,TRBJ1-2,TRBV28,ASRYRQTRGGYT
.,TRBJ1-4,TRBV5-1,ASSLVAGTENEKLF
.,TRBJ1-1,TRBV19,ASSIGQTLTNTEAF
.,TRBJ1-2,TRBV4-3,ASSQDTAELYGYT
.,TRBJ2-7,TRBV4-3,ASSRLGPAELYEQY
.,TRBJ2-5,TRBV28,ASSRYQGDQETQY
TRBD1,TRBJ1-1,TRBV19,ASSSRQGMNTEAF
TRBD1,TRBJ1-2,TRBV11-2,ASSLYRDRVGYT
.,TRBJ1-6,TRBV7-2,ASSLEGPLNSPLH
TRBD1,TRBJ1-5,TRBV30,AWSMTGVRAQH
TRBD1,TRBJ2-7,TRBV6-5,ASSLPGQGLNEQY
.,TRBJ2-2,TRBV19,ASSVQGGNTGELF
.,TRBJ1-6,TRBV6-2/TRBV6-3,ASSYRIGNSPLH
.,TRBJ2-2,TRBV29-1,SAGWGRLSTGELF
TRBD1,TRBJ2-7,TRBV14,ASSHPGQVAYEQY